These 15 T cell receptor beta chains came from one sample sequenced in a study of T cells after yellow fever vaccination. TCRdb called the 5' RACE reads again in MiXCR, with one record for every CDR3 protein. The table has several hundred distinct CDR3 sequences, about a tenth seen once. The specimen was CD8+ T cells binding an NS4B(214-222) dextramer, sorted from PBMCs, collected about 41 days after the first yellow fever vaccination. These receptors came from a man aged 18 to 30 who received the YFV17D yellow fever vaccine.

In its sample, this clonotype is large. CDR3 amino acids: CASSPAGDSYEQYF. Written as DNA, the CDR3 is TGCGCCAGCAGCCCAGCGGGGGACTCCTACGAGCAGTACTTC. The rearrangement joins TRBV4-3 to TRBJ2-7; TRBD2 agrees at 8 bases. V trimming: 4 bases; J trimming: 0 bases; junction bases outside the gene matches: 2. This CDR3 comprises 14 residues. Per germline, CDR1 LGHNA and CDR2 YSLEER.

By proportion, this clonotype is large. This chain connects TRBV29-1 to TRBJ2-7; no firm D call. Germline V gene sequence: CDR1 SQVTM, CDR2 ANQGSEA. The CDR3 covers 9 residues. Trimming took off 4 bases at V and 6 bases at J, with 4 bases between the two ends. The CDR3 loop is CSVAGEQYV. In DNA form, the CDR3 reads TGCAGCGTTGCAGGCGAGCAGTACGTC.

This clonotype is deemed medium-sized. The chain joins TRBV9 to TRBJ2-2; no clear D. Germline CDR1 SGDLS, CDR2 YYNGEE. The CDR3 consists of 13 residues. V dropped 6 bases and J dropped 1 base, with 7 bases sitting between them. CDR3 loop: CASNAGNTGELFF. In DNA form, the CDR3 reads TGTGCCAGCAATGCAGGGAACACCGGGGAGCTGTTTTTT.

Only a few counts were recorded for this clonotype. The chain recombines TRBV3-1 with TRBJ2-1; D is unclear. The CDR3 consists of 15 residues. Trimming shortened V by 10 bases and J by 3 bases, and 19 bases separated the two germline ends. Germline V gives CDR1 LGHDT, CDR2 YNNKEL (reference sequence). This chain's CDR3 is CATCKDSPVYNEQFF. CDR3 DNA sequence: TGTGCCACCTGCAAAGATTCCCCAGTCTACAATGAGCAGTTCTTC.

This clonotype is medium-sized in the sample. The J gene is TRBJ1-5, the V gene TRBV4-2; a weak D match, TRBD1 (5 bases). Germline V gene data show CDR1 as LGHNA and CDR2 as YNFKEQ. The V end lost 0 bases, the J end lost 7 bases, and 10 bases lay between the germline ends. The CDR3 is made up of 14 amino acids. CDR3: CASSQDGGGQPQHF. In nucleotides, the CDR3 is TGTGCCAGCAGCCAAGATGGGGGGGGGCAGCCCCAGCATTTT.

In its sample, this clonotype ranks as medium-sized. CDR3 residues: CASSQGQAYEQYF. Written as DNA, the CDR3 is TGCGCCAGCAGCCAAGGACAGGCCTACGAGCAGTACTTC. This sequence joins TRBV4-1 and TRBJ2-7, with a tentative D call TRBD1 (6 bases). Deletions cut 1 base from V and 2 bases from J, with 6 bases between. CDR1 MGHRA and CDR2 YSYEKL come from the germline V gene. The CDR3 has 13 residues.

This clonotype ranks as large (0.1 to 1%). The chain links TRBV27 to TRBJ1-2; D is uncertain. Looked up from germline, CDR1 is MNHEY and CDR2 is SMNVEV (reference sequence). This CDR3 spans 14 amino acids. V was cut by 2 bases and J by 2 bases, with 9 bases left in between. The CDR3 DNA follows: TGTGCCAGCAGTTTACAAGGGTCAAACTATGGCTACACCTTC. Amino acid sequence: CASSLQGSNYGYTF.

This clonotype is deemed medium-sized. V gene TRBV5-6 combines with J gene TRBJ2-7; the D gene is possibly TRBD1 (6 bases). From germline, CDR1 is SGHDT and CDR2 YYEEEE. Deletions cut 3 bases from V and 3 bases from J, with 7 bases between. CDR3 length equals 12 residues. The CDR3 sequence: CASSSQGYEQYV. The DNA for the CDR3 is TGTGCCAGCAGCTCACAGGGCTACGAGCAGTACGTC.

This clonotype is medium-sized in the sample. This chain joins TRBV9 and TRBJ2-3; no firm D call. The CDR3 length is 15 residues. The V and J ends lost 0 bases and 4 bases respectively, with 12 bases between them. Germline V gives CDR1 SGDLS, CDR2 YYNGEE. The CDR3 reads CASSVAGVPADTQYF. CDR3 in DNA: TGTGCCAGCAGCGTAGCTGGGGTGCCCGCAGATACGCAGTATTTT.

By frequency in the sample, this clonotype is medium-sized. The rearrangement uses TRBV27 and TRBJ2-3, with 8 bases identical to TRBD1. V gave up 3 bases and J gave up 3 bases; unmatched junction bases: 5. Germline V gene data show CDR1 as MNHEY and CDR2 as SMNVEV (reference sequence). The CDR3 runs 15 residues. CDR3 loop: CASSFRTGGTDTQYF. The CDR3, as DNA: TGTGCCAGCAGTTTCAGAACAGGGGGGACAGATACGCAGTATTTT.

This clonotype is categorized as medium-sized (0.01 to 0.1%). The chain joins TRBV15 to TRBJ2-1; the D call may be TRBD1 or TRBD2 (5 bases each). Germline V gives CDR1 LNHNV, CDR2 YYDKDF (reference sequence). This CDR3 is built from 14 residues. With 5 bases removed from V and 8 bases from J, the gap between germline ends came to 16 bases. The DNA for the CDR3 is TGTGCCACCAGCGGGGCCACTGGGGGATATGAGCAGTTCTTC. Its protein product is CATSGATGGYEQFF.

This clonotype is termed medium-sized (0.01 to 0.1%). The chain combines TRBV15 with TRBJ2-5; possibly TRBD1 for D (6 bases). V was cut by 0 bases and J by 2 bases, with 16 bases left in between. The CDR3 is made up of 17 amino acids. CDR1 LNHNV and CDR2 YYDKDF come from the germline V gene (reference sequence). The CDR3 here is CATSRDLPTGRQETQYF. DNA for the CDR3: TGTGCCACCAGCAGAGATCTCCCGACAGGACGACAAGAGACCCAGTACTTC.

By sample fraction, this clonotype is medium-sized (0.01 to 0.1%). The V and J genes are TRBV27 and TRBJ2-7; TRBD2 agrees at 7 bases. The CDR3 is 14 residues long. Germline CDR1 and CDR2: MNHEY and SMNVEV (reference sequence). J was trimmed by 4 bases and V by 4 bases; bases with no gene match: 7. Here the CDR3 DNA reads TGTGCCAGCAGTTCGTCCACTAGCGCGTACGAGCAGTACTTC. It encodes CASSSSTSAYEQYF.

The table lists this clonotype with a few counts. V usage is TRBV3-1 and J usage is TRBJ2-7, with D possibly TRBD1 on 5 matching bases. V was pared by 11 bases and J by 2 bases, with 16 bases between. The CDR3 has 13 amino acids. Germline loops: CDR1 LGHDT, CDR2 YNNKEL (reference sequence). In DNA form, the CDR3 reads TGTGCCTTCTGCCGTGACAGCGCCTACGAGCAGTACTTC. Protein: CAFCRDSAYEQYF.

By sample fraction, this clonotype is large (0.1 to 1%). The genes are TRBV29-1 and TRBJ2-1; no firm D call. Germline V lookup: CDR1 SQVTM, CDR2 ANQGSEA. Trimming removed 6 bases at V and 6 bases at J, with 18 bases between. The CDR3 has 14 amino acids. CDR3 residues: CSVPLGGGANEQFF. The CDR3 DNA is TGCAGCGTCCCCCTGGGCGGTGGAGCCAATGAGCAGTTCTTC.